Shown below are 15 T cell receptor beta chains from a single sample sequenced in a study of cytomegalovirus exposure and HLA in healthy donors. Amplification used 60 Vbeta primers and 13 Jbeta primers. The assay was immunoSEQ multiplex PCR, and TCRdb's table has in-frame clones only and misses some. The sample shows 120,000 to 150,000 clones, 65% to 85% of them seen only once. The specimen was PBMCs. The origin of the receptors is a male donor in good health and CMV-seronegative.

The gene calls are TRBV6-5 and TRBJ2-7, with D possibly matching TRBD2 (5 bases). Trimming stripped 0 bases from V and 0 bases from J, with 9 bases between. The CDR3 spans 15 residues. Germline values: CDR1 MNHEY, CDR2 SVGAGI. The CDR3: CASSYSQRSSYEQYF. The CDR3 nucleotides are TGTGCCAGCAGTTACTCACAGCGGAGCTCCTACGAGCAGTACTTC.

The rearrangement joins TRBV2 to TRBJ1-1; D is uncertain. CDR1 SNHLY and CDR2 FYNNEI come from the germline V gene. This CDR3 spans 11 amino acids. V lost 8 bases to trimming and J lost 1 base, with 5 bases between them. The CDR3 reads CASPGNTEAFF. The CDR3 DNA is TGTGCCAGCCCAGGGAACACTGAAGCTTTCTTT.

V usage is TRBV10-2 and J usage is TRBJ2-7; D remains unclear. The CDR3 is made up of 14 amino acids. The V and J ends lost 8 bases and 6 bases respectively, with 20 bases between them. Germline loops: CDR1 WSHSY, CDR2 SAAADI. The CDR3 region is CASRGAELVVEQYF. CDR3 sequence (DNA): TGCGCCAGCCGCGGCGCGGAGTTAGTGGTCGAGCAGTACTTC.

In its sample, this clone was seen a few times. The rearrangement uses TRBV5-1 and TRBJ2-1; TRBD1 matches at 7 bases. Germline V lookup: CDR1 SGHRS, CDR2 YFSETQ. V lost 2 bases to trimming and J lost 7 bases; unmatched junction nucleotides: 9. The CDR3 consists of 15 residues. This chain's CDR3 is CASSLQGWVENEQFF. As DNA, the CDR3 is TGCGCCAGCAGCTTACAGGGGTGGGTAGAGAATGAGCAGTTCTTC.

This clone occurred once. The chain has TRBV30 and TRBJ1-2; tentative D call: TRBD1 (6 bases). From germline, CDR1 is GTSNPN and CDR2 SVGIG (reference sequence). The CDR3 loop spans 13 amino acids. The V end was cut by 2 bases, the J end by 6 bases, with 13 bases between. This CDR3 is CAWSTGRGDGYTF. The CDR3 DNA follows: TGTGCCTGGAGTACAGGCAGGGGAGATGGCTACACCTTC.

DNA of the CDR3: TGTGCCATCCTGACTAGCGGGACGGCCCAGTACTTC. This sequence encodes CAILTSGTAQYF. The chain links TRBV11-2 to TRBJ2-5, with 11 bases matching TRBD2. The CDR3 length is 12 residues. Germline CDR1 SGHAT, CDR2 FQNNGV. V lost 10 bases, J lost 9 bases, and 7 bases stayed unmatched.

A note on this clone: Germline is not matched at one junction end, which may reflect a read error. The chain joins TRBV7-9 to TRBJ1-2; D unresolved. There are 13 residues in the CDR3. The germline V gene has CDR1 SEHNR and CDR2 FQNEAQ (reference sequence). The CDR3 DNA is TGTTCCAGCAGCCCTCAACCTAAGAATGGCTACACCTTC. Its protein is CSSSPQPKNGYTF.

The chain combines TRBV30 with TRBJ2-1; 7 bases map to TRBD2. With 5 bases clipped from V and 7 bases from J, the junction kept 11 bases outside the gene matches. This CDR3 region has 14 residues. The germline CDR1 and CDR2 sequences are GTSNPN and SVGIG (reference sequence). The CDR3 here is CAWGLGQGGNEQFF. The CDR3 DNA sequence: TGTGCCTGGGGACTAGGCCAGGGAGGGAATGAGCAGTTCTTC. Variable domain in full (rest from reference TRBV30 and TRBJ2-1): SQTIHQWPATLVQPVGSPLSLECTVEGTSNPNLYWYRQAAGRGLQLLFYSVGIGQISSEVPQNLSASRPQDRQFILSSKKLLLSDSGFYLCAWGLGQGGNEQFFGPGTRLTVL.

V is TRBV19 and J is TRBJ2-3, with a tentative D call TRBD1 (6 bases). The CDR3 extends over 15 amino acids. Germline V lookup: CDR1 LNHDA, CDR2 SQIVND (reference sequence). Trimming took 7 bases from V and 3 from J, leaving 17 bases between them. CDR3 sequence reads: CASMPQGLKTDTQYF. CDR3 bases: TGTGCCAGTATGCCCCAGGGGCTTAAGACAGATACGCAGTATTTT. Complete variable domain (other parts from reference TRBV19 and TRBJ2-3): DGGITQSPKYLFRKEGQNVTLSCEQNLNHDAMYWYRQDPGQGLRLIYYSQIVNDFQKGDIAEGYSVSREKKESFPLTVTSAQKNPTAFYLCASMPQGLKTDTQYFGPGTRLTVL.

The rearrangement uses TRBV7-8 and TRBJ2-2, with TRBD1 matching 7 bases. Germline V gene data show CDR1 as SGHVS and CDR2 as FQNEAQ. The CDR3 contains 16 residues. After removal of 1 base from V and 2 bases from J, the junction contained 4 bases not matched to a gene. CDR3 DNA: TGTGCCAGCAGCTTAGGTTCAGGGGGAAACACCGGGGAGCTGTTTTTT. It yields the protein CASSLGSGGNTGELFF.

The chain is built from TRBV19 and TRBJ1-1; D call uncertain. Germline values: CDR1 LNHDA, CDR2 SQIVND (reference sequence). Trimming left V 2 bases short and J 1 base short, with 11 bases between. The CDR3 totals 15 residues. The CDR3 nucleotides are TGTGCCAGTAGTATACCTCAAAGACAGAACACTGAAGCTTTCTTT. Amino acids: CASSIPQRQNTEAFF.

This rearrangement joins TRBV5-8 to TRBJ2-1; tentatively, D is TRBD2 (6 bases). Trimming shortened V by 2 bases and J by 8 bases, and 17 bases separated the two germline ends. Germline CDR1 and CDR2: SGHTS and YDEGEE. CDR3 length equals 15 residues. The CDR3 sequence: CASSFGAGSRDEQFF. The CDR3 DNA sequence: TGTGCCAGCAGCTTCGGGGCGGGGAGTCGGGATGAGCAGTTCTTC. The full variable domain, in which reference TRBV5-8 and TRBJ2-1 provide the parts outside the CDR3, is EAGVTQSPTHLIKTRGQQATLRCSPISGHTSVYWYQQALGLGLQFLLWYDEGEERNRGNFPPRFSGRQFPNYSSELNVNALELEDSALYLCASSFGAGSRDEQFFGPGTRLTVL.

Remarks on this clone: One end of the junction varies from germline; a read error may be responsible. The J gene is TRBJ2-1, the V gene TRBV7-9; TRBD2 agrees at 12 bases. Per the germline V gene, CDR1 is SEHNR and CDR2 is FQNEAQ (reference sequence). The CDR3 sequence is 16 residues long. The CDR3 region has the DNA TGTTCCAGCAGCTCGACTAGCGGGGGCCTATACAATGAGCAGTTCTTC. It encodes CSSSSTSGGLYNEQFF.

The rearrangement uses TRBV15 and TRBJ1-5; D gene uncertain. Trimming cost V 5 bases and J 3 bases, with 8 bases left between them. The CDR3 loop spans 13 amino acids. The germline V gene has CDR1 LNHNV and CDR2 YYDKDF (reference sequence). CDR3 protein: CATSPYPNQPQHF. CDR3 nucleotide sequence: TGTGCCACCAGCCCCTACCCCAATCAGCCCCAGCATTTT.

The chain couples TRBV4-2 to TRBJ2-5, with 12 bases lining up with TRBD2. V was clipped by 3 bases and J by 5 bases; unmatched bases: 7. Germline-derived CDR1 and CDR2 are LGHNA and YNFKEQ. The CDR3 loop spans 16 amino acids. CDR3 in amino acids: CASSHSTSGRWETQYF. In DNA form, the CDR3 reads TGTGCCAGCAGCCACTCCACTAGCGGGAGGTGGGAGACCCAGTACTTC.